Many counts were recorded for the clone carrying this T cell receptor (beta chain). These data belong to a study of breast tumors, draining lymph nodes, adjacent tissues. MiXCR, run by TCRdb on the multiplex PCR reads, gives a single entry per CDR3 protein. Among about 270,000 distinct CDR3 sequences listed, roughly 31% were seen once. Trimming took off 4 bases at V and 7 bases at J, with 20 bases between the two ends. Germline V CDR1 and CDR2: MGHRA, YSYEKL. The CDR3 length is 15 residues. Samples came from axillary lymph nodes draining the breast cancer. The receptor was isolated from a female donor with breast cancer. Some clones in this sample may be carry-over from other donors' samples. Sequenced material: axillary lymph node tissue. This chain joins TRBV4-1 and TRBJ2-7, with D unclear. CDR3 DNA sequence: TGCGCCAGCAGCCTCCGAGGCGCCGATCTACGAGAGCAGTACTTC. This sequence encodes CASSLRGADLREQYF.